The table lists the clone carrying this T cell receptor beta chain with many counts. The record originates from a study of metastatic and nonmetastatic thyroid tumors. Patients underwent thyroid surgery, and none had received any treatment before it. V was trimmed by 4 bases and J by 6 bases, leaving 13 bases between them. The CDR3 runs 13 residues. CDR1 is WNHNN and CDR2 is SYGVQD in the germline V gene (reference sequence). TCRdb re-processed the PCR reads through MiXCR. The sample contains about 28,000 clones, around 20% of which appear only once. Material for sequencing was blood. The J gene is TRBJ2-7, the V gene TRBV10-1; D is possibly TRBD1 or TRBD2 (5 bases each). The clonotype was recovered from a female donor with papillary thyroid cancer or a benign thyroid nodule (not recorded which). Some clones in this sample may be carry-over from other donors' samples. CDR3 sequence reads: CASSVGPGFEQYF. DNA of the CDR3: TGCGCCAGCAGTGTGGGACCGGGGTTCGAGCAGTACTTC.